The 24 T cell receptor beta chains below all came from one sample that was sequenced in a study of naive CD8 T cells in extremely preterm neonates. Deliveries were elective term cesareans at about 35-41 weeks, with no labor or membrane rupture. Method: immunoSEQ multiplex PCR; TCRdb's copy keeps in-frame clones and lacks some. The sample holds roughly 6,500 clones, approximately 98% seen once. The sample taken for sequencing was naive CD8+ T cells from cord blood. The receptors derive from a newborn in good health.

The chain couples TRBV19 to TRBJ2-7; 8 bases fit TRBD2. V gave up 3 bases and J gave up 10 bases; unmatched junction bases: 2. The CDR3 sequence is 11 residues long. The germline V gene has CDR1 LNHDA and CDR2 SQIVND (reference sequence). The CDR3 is CASSIGTSQYF. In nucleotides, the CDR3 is TGTGCCAGTAGTATCGGGACTAGTCAGTACTTC.

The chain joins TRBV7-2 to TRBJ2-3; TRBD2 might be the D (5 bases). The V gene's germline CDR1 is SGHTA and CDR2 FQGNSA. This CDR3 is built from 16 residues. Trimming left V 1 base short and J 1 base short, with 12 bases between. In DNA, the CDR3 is TGTGCCAGCAGCTTAGAGAGAGGGTGGGGCACAGATACGCAGTATTTT. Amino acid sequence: CASSLERGWGTDTQYF.

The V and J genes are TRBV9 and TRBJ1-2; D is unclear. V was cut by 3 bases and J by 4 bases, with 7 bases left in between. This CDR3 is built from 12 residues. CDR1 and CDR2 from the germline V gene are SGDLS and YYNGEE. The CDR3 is CASSAGGYGYTF. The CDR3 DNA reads TGTGCCAGCAGCGCCGGAGGCTATGGCTACACCTTC. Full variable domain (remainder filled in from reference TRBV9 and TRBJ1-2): DSGVTQTPKHLITATGQRVTLRCSPRSGDLSVYWYQQSLDQGLQFLIQYYNGEERAKGNILERFSAQQFPDLHSELNLSSLELGDSALYFCASSAGGYGYTFGSGTRLTVV.

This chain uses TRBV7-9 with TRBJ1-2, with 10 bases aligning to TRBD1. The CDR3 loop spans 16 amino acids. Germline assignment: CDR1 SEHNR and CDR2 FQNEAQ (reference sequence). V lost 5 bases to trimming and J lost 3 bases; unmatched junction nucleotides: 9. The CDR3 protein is CASSSLRQGADYGYTF. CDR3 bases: TGTGCCAGCAGCAGCCTGAGACAGGGGGCTGACTATGGCTACACCTTC.

In nucleotides, the CDR3 is TGTGCCAGTAGTATGGGACAGAATACTGAAGCTTTCTTT. Its translation: CASSMGQNTEAFF. V is TRBV19 and J is TRBJ1-1; 7 bases match TRBD1. The V gene's germline CDR1 is LNHDA and CDR2 SQIVND (reference sequence). With V trimmed by 3 bases and J by 5 bases, 3 bases remained unmatched. The CDR3 contains 13 residues.

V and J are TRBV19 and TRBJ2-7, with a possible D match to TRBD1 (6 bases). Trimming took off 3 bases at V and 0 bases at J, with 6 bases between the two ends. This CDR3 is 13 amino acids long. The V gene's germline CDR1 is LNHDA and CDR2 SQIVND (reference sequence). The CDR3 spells CASSMDSSYEQYF. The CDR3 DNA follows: TGTGCCAGTAGTATGGACAGCTCCTACGAGCAGTACTTC.

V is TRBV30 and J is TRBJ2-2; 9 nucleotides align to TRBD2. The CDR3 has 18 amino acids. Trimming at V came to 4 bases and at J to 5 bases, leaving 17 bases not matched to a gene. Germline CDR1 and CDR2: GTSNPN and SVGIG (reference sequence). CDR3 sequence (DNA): TGTGCCTGGATAGCCCTTAGGACTAGCGAAAATTTGACCGGGGAGCTGTTTTTT. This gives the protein CAWIALRTSENLTGELFF.

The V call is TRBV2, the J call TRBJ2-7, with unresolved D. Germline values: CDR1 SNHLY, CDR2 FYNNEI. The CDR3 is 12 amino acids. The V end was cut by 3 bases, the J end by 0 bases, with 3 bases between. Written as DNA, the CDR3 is TGTGCCAGCAGTGACAGCTCCTACGAGCAGTACTTC. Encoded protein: CASSDSSYEQYF.

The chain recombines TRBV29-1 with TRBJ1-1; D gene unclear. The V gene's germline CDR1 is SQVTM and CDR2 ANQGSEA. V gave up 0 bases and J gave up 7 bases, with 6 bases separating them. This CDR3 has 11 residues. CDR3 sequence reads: CSVEEGIEAFF. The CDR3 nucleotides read TGCAGCGTTGAAGAGGGCATTGAAGCTTTCTTT.

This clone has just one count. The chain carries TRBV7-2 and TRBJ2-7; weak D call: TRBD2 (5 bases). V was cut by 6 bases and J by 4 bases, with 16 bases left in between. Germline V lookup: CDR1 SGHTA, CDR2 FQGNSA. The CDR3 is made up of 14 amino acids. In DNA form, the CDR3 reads TGTGCCAGCAGTTGGGAGATGGGAGAGTACGAGCAGTACTTC. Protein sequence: CASSWEMGEYEQYF.

In nucleotides, the CDR3 is TGTGCCAGCGCCCTAATCGAGGGACTGCCCCAAGAGACCCAGTACTTC. It codes for CASALIEGLPQETQYF. J is TRBJ2-5 and V is TRBV6-6; weak D call: TRBD2 (6 bases). The CDR3 consists of 16 residues. Germline values: CDR1 MNHNY, CDR2 SVGAGI (reference sequence). The V and J ends lost 8 bases and 1 base respectively, with 20 bases between them.

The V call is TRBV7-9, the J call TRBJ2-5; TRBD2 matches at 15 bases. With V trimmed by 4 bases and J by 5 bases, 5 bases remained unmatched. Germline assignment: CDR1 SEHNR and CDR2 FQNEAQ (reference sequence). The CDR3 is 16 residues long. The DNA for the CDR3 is TGTGCCAGCAGCTCCCTCGGACTAGCGGGAGGGGAGACCCAGTACTTC. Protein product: CASSSLGLAGGETQYF.

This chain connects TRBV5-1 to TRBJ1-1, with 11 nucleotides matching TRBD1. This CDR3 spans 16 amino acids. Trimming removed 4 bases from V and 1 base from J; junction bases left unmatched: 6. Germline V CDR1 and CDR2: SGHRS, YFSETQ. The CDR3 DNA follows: TGCGCCAGCAGCCTCGGACAGGGGGCGCGGAACACTGAAGCTTTCTTT. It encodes CASSLGQGARNTEAFF.

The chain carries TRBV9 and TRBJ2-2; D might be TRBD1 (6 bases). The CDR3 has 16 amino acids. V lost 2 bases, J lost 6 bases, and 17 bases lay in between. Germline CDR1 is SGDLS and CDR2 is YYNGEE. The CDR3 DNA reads TGTGCCAGCAGCGTCCAGGGGAGAATGGGCCCCGGGGAGCTGTTTTTT. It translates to CASSVQGRMGPGELFF.

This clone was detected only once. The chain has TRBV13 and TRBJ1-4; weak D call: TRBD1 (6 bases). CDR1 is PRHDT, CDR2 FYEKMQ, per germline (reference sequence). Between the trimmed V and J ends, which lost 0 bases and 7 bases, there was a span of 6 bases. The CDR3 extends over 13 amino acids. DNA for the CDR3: TGTGCCAGCAGCTTAGGACAGGGTGAAAAACTGTTTTTT. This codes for CASSLGQGEKLFF.

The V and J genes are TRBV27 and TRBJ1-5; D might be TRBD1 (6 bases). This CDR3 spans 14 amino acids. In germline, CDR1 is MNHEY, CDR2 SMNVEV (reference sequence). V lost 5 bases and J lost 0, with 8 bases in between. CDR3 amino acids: CASSPGVSNQPQHF. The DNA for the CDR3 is TGTGCCAGCAGTCCAGGGGTTAGCAATCAGCCCCAGCATTTT.

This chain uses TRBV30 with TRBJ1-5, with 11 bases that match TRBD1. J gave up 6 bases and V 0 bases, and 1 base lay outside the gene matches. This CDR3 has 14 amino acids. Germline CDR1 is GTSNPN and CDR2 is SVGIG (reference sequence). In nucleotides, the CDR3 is TGTGCCTGGAGTGTAGGGACAGGGGGTCAGCCCCAGCATTTT. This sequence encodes CAWSVGTGGQPQHF. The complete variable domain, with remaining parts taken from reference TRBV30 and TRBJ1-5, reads SQTIHQWPATLVQPVGSPLSLECTVEGTSNPNLYWYRQAAGRGLQLLFYSVGIGQISSEVPQNLSASRPQDRQFILSSKKLLLSDSGFYLCAWSVGTGGQPQHFGDGTRLSIL.

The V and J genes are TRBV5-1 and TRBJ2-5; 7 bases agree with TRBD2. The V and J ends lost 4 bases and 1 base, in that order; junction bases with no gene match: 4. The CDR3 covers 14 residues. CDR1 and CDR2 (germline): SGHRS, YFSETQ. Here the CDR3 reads CASSATSLQETQYF. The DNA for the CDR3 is TGCGCCAGCAGCGCGACTAGCCTCCAAGAGACCCAGTACTTC.

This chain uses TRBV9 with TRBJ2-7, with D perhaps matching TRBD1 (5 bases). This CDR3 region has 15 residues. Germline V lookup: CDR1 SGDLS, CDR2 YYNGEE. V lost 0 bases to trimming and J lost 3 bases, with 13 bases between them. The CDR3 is CASSVAPGLNYEQYF. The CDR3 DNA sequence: TGTGCCAGCAGCGTAGCCCCAGGGCTGAACTACGAGCAGTACTTC.

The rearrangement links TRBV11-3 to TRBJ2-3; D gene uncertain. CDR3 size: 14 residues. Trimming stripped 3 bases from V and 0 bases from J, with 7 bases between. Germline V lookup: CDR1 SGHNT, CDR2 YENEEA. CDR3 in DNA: TGTGCCAGCAGCTTGGCTCCTAGCACAGATACGCAGTATTTT. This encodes CASSLAPSTDTQYF.

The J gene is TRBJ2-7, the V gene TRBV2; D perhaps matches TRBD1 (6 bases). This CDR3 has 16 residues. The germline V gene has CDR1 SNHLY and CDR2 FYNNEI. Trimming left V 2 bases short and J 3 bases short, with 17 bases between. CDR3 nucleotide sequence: TGTGCCAGCAGTGAATGGGGGACAAGCCCCAGCTACGAGCAGTACTTC. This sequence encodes CASSEWGTSPSYEQYF.

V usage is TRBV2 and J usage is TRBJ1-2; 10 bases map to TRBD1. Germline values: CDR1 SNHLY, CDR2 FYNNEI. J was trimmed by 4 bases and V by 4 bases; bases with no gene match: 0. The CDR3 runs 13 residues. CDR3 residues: CASSGTGGYGYTF. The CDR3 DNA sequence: TGTGCCAGCAGTGGGACAGGGGGCTATGGCTACACCTTC.

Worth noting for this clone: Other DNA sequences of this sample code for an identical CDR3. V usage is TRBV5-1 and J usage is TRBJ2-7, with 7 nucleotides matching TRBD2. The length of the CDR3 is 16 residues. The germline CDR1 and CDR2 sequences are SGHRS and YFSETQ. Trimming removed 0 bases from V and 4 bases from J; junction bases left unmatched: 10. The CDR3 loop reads CASSLEGLAGVYEQYF. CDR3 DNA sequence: TGCGCCAGCAGCTTGGAAGGACTGGCGGGGGTTTACGAGCAGTACTTC.

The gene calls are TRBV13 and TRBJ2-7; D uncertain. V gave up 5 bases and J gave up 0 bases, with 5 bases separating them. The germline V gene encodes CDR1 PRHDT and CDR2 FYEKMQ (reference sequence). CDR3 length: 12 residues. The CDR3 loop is CASSISSYEQYF. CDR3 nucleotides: TGTGCCAGCAGCATCTCCTCCTACGAGCAGTACTTC.